The 17 T cell receptor beta chains below come from one sample, sequenced in a study of cytomegalovirus exposure and HLA in healthy donors (dated by TCRdb to the late 2010s). Library generation was performed with the immunoSEQ multiplex PCR assay. For the multiplex PCR, a mixture combining 60 forward primers for TCR Vbeta segments and 13 reverse primers for TCR Jbeta segments was used. Sourced from immuneACCESS, this table was stored by TCRdb with only in-frame sequences that have V and J called. A share of the clones is absent; for the studies checked, an unresolved V gene accounts for under half, and the remainder has no known explanation. This sample has some 250,000 clones in its table, and about 81% of those were observed once. 5.4% of the sample is in the top ten clones. Sample: PBMCs. The receptors come from a woman between 35 and 50 years old in good health and CMV-seropositive.

DNA for the CDR3: TGTGCCAGCAGCATCCTAGGTAGGGAAGCTTTCTTT. Protein sequence: CASSILGREAFF. The chain recombines TRBV7-2 with TRBJ1-1, with D unclear. V lost 5 bases and J 8 bases, leaving 12 bases between the germline ends. The CDR3 consists of 12 residues. Germline values: CDR1 SGHTA, CDR2 FQGNSA.

This chain joins TRBV11-2 and TRBJ2-1, with TRBD1 as a possible D gene (6 bases). V lost 4 bases, J lost 2 bases, and 15 bases lay in between. CDR3 length: 16 residues. Germline V gene sequence: CDR1 SGHAT, CDR2 FQNNGV. This CDR3 reads CASSSITGTPYNEQFF. CDR3 sequence (DNA): TGTGCCAGCAGCTCCATAACTGGGACACCCTACAATGAGCAGTTCTTC.

The chain uses TRBV9 and TRBJ1-1, with a tentative D call TRBD1 (6 bases). Germline V gene sequence: CDR1 SGDLS, CDR2 YYNGEE. Deletions cut 2 bases from V and 5 bases from J, with 13 bases between. This CDR3 is built from 14 residues. The CDR3 spells CASSVWGRGTEAFF. CDR3 DNA sequence: TGTGCCAGCAGCGTCTGGGGGCGTGGAACTGAAGCTTTCTTT.

The chain has TRBV19 and TRBJ1-1; 7 positions match TRBD1. The J segment lost 5 bases and the V segment lost 5 bases, leaving 2 bases of the junction unmatched. The germline gives CDR1 LNHDA, CDR2 SQIVND (reference sequence). The CDR3 loop spans 12 amino acids. The CDR3 DNA reads as TGTGCCAGTAGTCGCAGGGGGACTGAAGCTTTCTTT. This codes for CASSRRGTEAFF.

The V call is TRBV6-5, the J call TRBJ1-4; D uncertain. Trimming left V 2 bases short and J 8 bases short, with 9 bases between. Germline V gives CDR1 MNHEY, CDR2 SVGAGI. The CDR3 runs 13 residues. In DNA form, the CDR3 reads TGTGCCAGCAGTTACGAGCACGGGGAAAAACTGTTTTTT. Its protein is CASSYEHGEKLFF.

The chain uses TRBV4-1 and TRBJ2-3, with TRBD1 identical over 7 bases. Germline V lookup: CDR1 MGHRA, CDR2 YSYEKL. The CDR3 has 15 residues. The V gene end was trimmed by 2 bases and the J gene end by 1 base; junction bases not matched to a gene: 3. CDR3 nucleotides: TGCGCCAGCAGCCAATTCGGACAGGGCACAGATACGCAGTATTTT. It translates to CASSQFGQGTDTQYF.

Only a few counts were recorded for this clone. The chain joins TRBV7-9 to TRBJ2-5; TRBD1 might be the D (7 bases). This CDR3 is built from 15 residues. Germline CDR1 SEHNR, CDR2 FQNEAQ (reference sequence). The V end was cut by 4 bases, the J end by 3 bases, with 15 bases between. As DNA, the CDR3 is TGTGCCAGCAGCTCCGGCGGGACAGTAAAAGAGACCCAGTACTTC. The encoded protein is CASSSGGTVKETQYF.

This chain links TRBV27 with TRBJ2-1; 12 bases are a match to TRBD2. Looked up from germline, CDR1 is MNHEY and CDR2 is SMNVEV (reference sequence). The length of the CDR3 is 13 residues. J lost 4 bases, V lost 10 bases, and 2 bases had no gene match. The CDR3 is CATSGRGYNEQFF. The CDR3 DNA reads TGTGCCACTAGCGGGAGGGGTTACAATGAGCAGTTCTTC.

Note on this clone: The germline gene is not matched at one end of the junction; a read error may be the cause. This CDR3 is also generated by other DNA sequences in the sample. This rearrangement joins TRBV7-9 to TRBJ1-1, with TRBD1 matching 11 bases. This CDR3 comprises 14 residues. Per the germline V gene, CDR1 is SEHNR and CDR2 is FQNEAQ (reference sequence). The CDR3 DNA reads as TGTTCCAGCAGCTTGGGGACAGGGGGCACTGAAGCTTTCTTT. It encodes CSSSLGTGGTEAFF.

This chain joins TRBV12-5 and TRBJ2-1; 7 nucleotides agree with TRBD2. CDR3 length equals 15 residues. The V gene's germline CDR1 is LGHNT and CDR2 FRNRAP. The V gene end was trimmed by 6 bases and the J gene end by 1 base; junction bases not matched to a gene: 6. As DNA, the CDR3 is TGTGCTAGTGGATCCGGGACTACTTCCTACAATGAGCAGTTCTTC. It codes for CASGSGTTSYNEQFF. The full variable domain, completed using reference TRBV12-5 and TRBJ2-1, is DARVTQTPRHKVTEMGQEVTMRCQPILGHNTVFWYRQTMMQGLELLAYFRNRAPLDDSGMPKDRFSAEMPDATLATLKIQPSEPRDSAVYFCASGSGTTSYNEQFFGPGTRLTVL.

This clone is a singleton in its sample. This CDR3 is CASSQVAGPNEQFF. The CDR3 coding sequence is TGTGCCAGCAGCCAGGTAGCGGGCCCGAATGAGCAGTTCTTC. The V gene is TRBV7-3, the J gene TRBJ2-1; 7 positions match TRBD2. With 5 bases clipped from V and 7 bases from J, the junction kept 8 bases outside the gene matches. CDR1 and CDR2 (germline): SGHTA, FQGTGA. The CDR3 loop spans 14 amino acids.

The chain links TRBV7-9 to TRBJ1-2, with 8 nucleotides matching TRBD1. Germline V lookup: CDR1 SEHNR, CDR2 FQNEAQ (reference sequence). J was trimmed by 7 bases and V by 6 bases; bases with no gene match: 7. The CDR3 has 13 residues. The CDR3 protein is CASSRTGRSGYTF. The CDR3, as DNA: TGTGCCAGCAGTAGGACAGGGCGGAGTGGCTACACCTTC.

The rearrangement links TRBV19 to TRBJ2-1, with a possible D match to TRBD2 (6 bases). The CDR3 has 14 residues. Per germline, CDR1 LNHDA and CDR2 SQIVND (reference sequence). Between the trimmed V and J ends, which lost 4 bases and 4 bases, there was a span of 11 bases. This CDR3 is CASSKGLVYNEQFF. In DNA, the CDR3 is TGTGCCAGTAGTAAGGGACTGGTTTACAATGAGCAGTTCTTC.

CDR3: CASSITTAYEQYF. As DNA, the CDR3 is TGTGCCAGTAGTATTACGACAGCTTACGAGCAGTACTTC. The chain joins TRBV19 to TRBJ2-7, with TRBD1 as a possible D gene (5 bases). Trimming pared 3 bases from V and 4 bases from J, leaving 10 bases between. CDR1 and CDR2 (germline): LNHDA, SQIVND (reference sequence). The CDR3 is 13 residues long.

This chain's CDR3 is CASRLGTGNSYEQYF. In nucleotides, the CDR3 is TGCGCCAGCAGACTTGGGACAGGGAACTCCTACGAGCAGTACTTC. The rearrangement uses TRBV5-1 and TRBJ2-5, with 9 positions matching TRBD1. The J call may be wrong; the DNA end is better matched by TRBJ2-7. CDR3 length: 15 amino acids. Germline assignment: CDR1 SGHRS and CDR2 YFSETQ.

This chain connects TRBV7-2 to TRBJ2-6; TRBD2 agrees at 8 bases. Trimming took 4 bases from V and 2 from J; bases not matched to a gene: 13. The CDR3 is made up of 19 amino acids. The germline V gene encodes CDR1 SGHTA and CDR2 FQGNSA. The CDR3: CASSSRSSGGGAGANVLTF. DNA for the CDR3: TGTGCCAGCAGCTCAAGATCATCCGGGGGGGGCGCTGGGGCCAACGTCCTGACTTTC.

This rearrangement joins TRBV15 to TRBJ1-4; no definite D call. From germline, CDR1 is LNHNV and CDR2 YYDKDF (reference sequence). This CDR3 spans 15 amino acids. Trimming stripped 0 bases from V and 8 bases from J, with 13 bases between. CDR3: CATSRDPRRREKLFF. DNA for the CDR3: TGTGCCACCAGCAGAGATCCGCGGAGGCGCGAAAAACTGTTTTTT.